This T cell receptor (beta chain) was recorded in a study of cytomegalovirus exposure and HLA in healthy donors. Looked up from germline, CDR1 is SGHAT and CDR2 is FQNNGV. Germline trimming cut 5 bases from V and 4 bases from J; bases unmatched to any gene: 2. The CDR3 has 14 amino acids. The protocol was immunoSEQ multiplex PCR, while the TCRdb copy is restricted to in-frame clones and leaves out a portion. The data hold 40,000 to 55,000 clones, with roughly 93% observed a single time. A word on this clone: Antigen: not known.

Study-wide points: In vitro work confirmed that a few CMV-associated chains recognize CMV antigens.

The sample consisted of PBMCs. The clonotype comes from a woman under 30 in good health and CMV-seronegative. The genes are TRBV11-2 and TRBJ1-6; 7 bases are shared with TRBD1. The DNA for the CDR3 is TGTGCCAGCAGCCCGGGACAGTATAATTCACCCCTCCACTTT. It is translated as CASSPGQYNSPLHF.